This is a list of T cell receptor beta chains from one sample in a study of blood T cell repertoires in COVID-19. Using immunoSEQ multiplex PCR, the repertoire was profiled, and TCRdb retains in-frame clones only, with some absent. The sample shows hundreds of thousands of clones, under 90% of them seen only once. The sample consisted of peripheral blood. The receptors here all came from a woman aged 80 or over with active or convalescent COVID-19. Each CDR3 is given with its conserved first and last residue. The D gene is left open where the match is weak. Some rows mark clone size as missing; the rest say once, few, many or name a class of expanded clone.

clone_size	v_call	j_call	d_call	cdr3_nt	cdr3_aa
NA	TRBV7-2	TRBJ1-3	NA	TGTGCCAGCAGCTTAGAGTCCAGCGCAGCTGGAAACACCATATATTTT	CASSLESSAAGNTIYF
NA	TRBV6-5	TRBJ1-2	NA	TGTGCCAGCACCAACCAGGCGGGGAGCTATGGCTACACCTTC	CASTNQAGSYGYTF
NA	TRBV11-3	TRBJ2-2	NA	TGTGCCAGCAGCTTAGGTCCACAAAACACCGGGGAGCTGTTTTTT	CASSLGPQNTGELFF
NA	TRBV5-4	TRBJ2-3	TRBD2	TGTGCCAGCAGCAACCCTAGCGGGGGGGCCACAGATACGCAGTATTTT	CASSNPSGGATDTQYF
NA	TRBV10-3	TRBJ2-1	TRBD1	TGTGCCATCAGTACTTCCGGGACAGGGGCCTACAATGAGCAGTTCTTC	CAISTSGTGAYNEQFF
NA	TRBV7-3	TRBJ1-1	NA	TGTGCCAGCAGGTACGACACGAACACTGAAGCTTTCTTT	CASRYDTNTEAFF
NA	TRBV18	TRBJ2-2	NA	TGTGCCAGCTCACCCGTAGCGGCGGGGAACACCGGGGAGCTGTTTTTT	CASSPVAAGNTGELFF
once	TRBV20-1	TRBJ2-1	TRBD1	TGCAGTGCAACAGGGGCCGGGGAGCAGTTCTTC	CSATGAGEQFF
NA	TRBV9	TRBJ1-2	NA	TGTGCCAGCAGCGTAGGGGCGGGGAACTATGGCTACACCTTC	CASSVGAGNYGYTF
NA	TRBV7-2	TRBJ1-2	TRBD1	TGTGCCAGCAGCCCACAGGGGGCGAGTCATGGCTACACCTTC	CASSPQGASHGYTF
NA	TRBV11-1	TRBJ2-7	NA	TGTGCCAGCAGCTTGGGTACAGGGATTTCCTACGAGCAGTACTTC	CASSLGTGISYEQYF
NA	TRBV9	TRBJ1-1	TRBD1	TGTGCCAGCAGCGTAGACCCCGGGACAGGCCTCTTGATGAACACTGAAGCTTTCTTT	CASSVDPGTGLLMNTEAFF
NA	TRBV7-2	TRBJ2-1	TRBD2	TGTGCCAGCAGCTTAGGAGAGCTAGCGGGTCACAATGAGCAGTTCTTC	CASSLGELAGHNEQFF
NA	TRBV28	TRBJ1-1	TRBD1	TGTGCCAGCAGTCGGACAGGGGGCCCCACTGAAGCTTTCTTT	CASSRTGGPTEAFF
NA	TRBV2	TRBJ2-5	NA	TGTGCCAGCAGTACAGGGTTGTGGACCCAGTACTTC	CASSTGLWTQYF
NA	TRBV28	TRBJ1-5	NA	TGTGCCAGCAGTTTAAGGGGGTGGGTTCAGCCCCAGCATTTT	CASSLRGWVQPQHF
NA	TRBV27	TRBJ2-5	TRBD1	TGTGCCAGCAGTTCACAGGGGCTTGGGGAGACCCAGTACTTC	CASSSQGLGETQYF
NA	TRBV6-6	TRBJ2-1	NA	TGTGCCAGCAGTCCCTTCGACGCCGGGAGAGCATACAATGAGCAGTTCTTC	CASSPFDAGRAYNEQFF
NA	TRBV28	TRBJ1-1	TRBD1	TGTGCCAGCAGTTTCTATAGGGGGCGCATTGGGAGTGAAGCTTTCTTT	CASSFYRGRIGSEAFF
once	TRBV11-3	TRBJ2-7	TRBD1	TGTGCCAGCAGCTGGTTGGGACAGGGCTACGAGCAGTACTTC	CASSWLGQGYEQYF
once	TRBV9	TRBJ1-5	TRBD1	TGTGCCAGCAGCGTAGGCCTACAGGGGAGTGAGCCCCAGCATTTT	CASSVGLQGSEPQHF
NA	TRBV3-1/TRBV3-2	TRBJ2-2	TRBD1	TGTGCCAGCAGTGCAGGGGGCTACACCGGGGAGCTGTTTTTT	CASSAGGYTGELFF
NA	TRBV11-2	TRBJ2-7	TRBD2	TGTGCCAGCAGCTCTAGCGGGAACGAGCAGTACTTC	CASSSSGNEQYF